Described below is a single TCR beta chain sequence and its context. The sample originates from a study of CD8 T cells in Susac syndrome. Turning to the study itself: At the time their blood was drawn, patients with Susac syndrome were either therapy-naive, on corticosteroids (with some of them also receiving intravenous immunoglobulin), or on intravenous immunoglobulin alone.

RNA, at about 0.5 to 1 ug, was reverse transcribed with random hexamers. TCRdb re-analysed the immunoSEQ multiplex PCR reads in MiXCR, keeping a single row per CDR3 protein. The repertoire includes 200,000 to 300,000 distinct CDR3 sequences, 90% to 96% of them detected once, and approximately 0.1% sits in the top ten. This CDR3 has 16 amino acids. The sequence derives from a human donor with Susac syndrome. The V and J genes are TRBV21-1 and TRBJ2-5. TRBV21-1 is given as a pseudogene. Sample: CD4+ T cells from PBMCs. This CDR3 reads CASSAKGTVRQETQYF. CDR3 nucleotide sequence: TGTGCCAGCAGCGCAAAGGGTACGGTACGCCAAGAGACCCAGTACTTC.